One and the same sample provided the 5 T cell receptor beta chains below, sequenced in a study of blood T cell repertoires in COVID-19. Libraries were prepared by immunoSEQ multiplex PCR; TCRdb keeps only in-frame clonotypes and omits some of them. The data contain almost 200,000 clones, less than 90% of them singletons. Material for sequencing was peripheral blood. These receptors originate from a woman in her 70s with acute or convalescent COVID-19.

The chain recombines TRBV24-1 with TRBJ2-1, with D perhaps TRBD2 (6 bases). Germline CDR1 and CDR2: KGHDR and SFDVKD. Trimming pared 9 bases from V and 4 bases from J, leaving 12 bases between. The CDR3 is 13 amino acids. CDR3 DNA sequence: TGTGCCACCGCGGGCCGGGGGTACAATGAGCAGTTCTTC. It is translated as CATAGRGYNEQFF.

This chain uses TRBV7-9 with TRBJ2-1; D remains ambiguous. The germline V gene has CDR1 SEHNR and CDR2 FQNEAQ (reference sequence). Deletions cut 6 bases from V and 9 bases from J, with 9 bases between. The CDR3 is 11 amino acids. The CDR3 loop is CASSLLSEQFF. CDR3 in DNA: TGTGCCAGCAGTCTCTTGAGTGAGCAGTTCTTC. Combining the CDR3 with reference TRBV7-9 and TRBJ2-1 gives the whole variable domain DTGVSQNPRHKITKRGQNVTFRCDPISEHNRLYWYRQTLGQGPEFLTYFQNEAQLEKSRLLSDRFSAERPKGSFSTLEIQRTEQGDSAMYLCASSLLSEQFFGPGTRLTVL.

This chain uses TRBV7-9 with TRBJ2-7; TRBD1 is a possible D gene (5 bases). The V end lost 1 base, the J end lost 0 bases, and 10 bases lay between the germline ends. This CDR3 is 15 amino acids long. From germline, CDR1 is SEHNR and CDR2 FQNEAQ (reference sequence). The CDR3 is CASSLVQGVSYEQYF. The DNA of the CDR3 is TGTGCCAGCAGCTTAGTCCAGGGTGTCTCCTACGAGCAGTACTTC.

This chain joins TRBV11-3 and TRBJ1-1; D remains unclear. The CDR3 length is 13 residues. V dropped 5 bases and J dropped 8 bases, with 15 bases sitting between them. Germline V gene sequence: CDR1 SGHNT, CDR2 YENEEA. The CDR3 coding sequence is TGTGCCAGCAGCCCACCCAACGGGGAGGAAGCTTTCTTT. This codes for CASSPPNGEEAFF.

V gene TRBV7-7 combines with J gene TRBJ2-2; 9 bases map to TRBD2. J gave up 4 bases and V 6 bases, and 9 bases lay outside the gene matches. Germline V lookup: CDR1 SSHAT, CDR2 FNYEAQ (reference sequence). This CDR3 contains 16 residues. The DNA of the CDR3 is TGTGCCAGCAGTACAGAGAGCGGGAGGACCACCGGGGAGCTGTTTTTT. It is translated as CASSTESGRTTGELFF.